The 29 T cell receptor beta chains below all came from one sample that was sequenced in a study of T cell responses to AZD1222 COVID-19 vaccine. The protocol was immunoSEQ multiplex PCR, while the TCRdb copy is restricted to in-frame clones and leaves out a portion. The sample lists about 97,000 clones, about 88% occurring once. This specimen was peripheral blood, taken on day 0 of AZD1222 vaccination. Every receptor here comes from an adult in good health.

This clone has a handful of counts. V usage is TRBV29-1 and J usage is TRBJ1-3, with D unclear. Germline V gives CDR1 SQVTM, CDR2 ANQGSEA. Trimming took off 7 bases at V and 4 bases at J, with 14 bases between the two ends. This CDR3 comprises 13 residues. The CDR3 here is CSGTAGEGNTIYF. The CDR3 bases are TGCAGCGGTACGGCCGGGGAAGGAAACACCATATATTTT.

This clone was observed a single time. The chain recombines TRBV7-7 with TRBJ2-7; D ambiguous. Looked up from germline, CDR1 is SSHAT and CDR2 is FNYEAQ (reference sequence). The CDR3 sequence is 15 residues long. V dropped 5 bases and J dropped 3 bases, with 17 bases sitting between them. CDR3 amino acids: CASSPSLSPHYEQYF. The CDR3 region has the DNA TGTGCCAGCAGCCCATCCTTGAGCCCGCACTACGAGCAGTACTTC.

CDR3 sequence (DNA): TGTGCCAGCAGTTACGCGAGAGCTGGAAACACCATATATTTT. Residues: CASSYARAGNTIYF. The chain combines TRBV6-5 with TRBJ1-3; the D is unclear. Trimming removed 2 bases at V and 2 bases at J, with 7 bases between. This CDR3 is 14 amino acids long. Germline CDR1 and CDR2: MNHEY and SVGAGI.

In nucleotides, the CDR3 is TGTGCCACCAGCTGGGGGACAGCGGGAGGCTACGAGCAGTACTTC. Its translation: CATSWGTAGGYEQYF. The chain combines TRBV15 with TRBJ2-7, with TRBD2 matching over 9 bases. The germline CDR1 and CDR2 sequences are LNHNV and YYDKDF (reference sequence). Trimming cost V 5 bases and J 3 bases; bases outside gene matches: 8. The CDR3 covers 15 residues.

The chain links TRBV9 to TRBJ2-7, with TRBD2 as a possible D gene (6 bases). V lost 6 bases and J 7 bases, leaving 23 bases between the germline ends. The CDR3 loop spans 15 amino acids. Germline CDR1 reads SGDLS; CDR2 reads YYNGEE. CDR3: CASTFSGSASEEQYF. The CDR3 bases are TGTGCCAGCACATTCTCCGGGAGCGCCAGTGAAGAGCAGTACTTC.

The chain joins TRBV18 to TRBJ1-2, with D maybe TRBD1 (6 bases). The CDR3 is 12 residues long. With 4 bases removed from V and 8 bases from J, the gap between germline ends came to 11 bases. CDR1 and CDR2 (germline): KGHSH, LQKENI. The CDR3 reads CASSLGGDGYTF. For the CDR3, the DNA is TGTGCCAGCTCACTGGGGGGCGACGGCTACACCTTC.

The rearrangement uses TRBV7-6 and TRBJ1-6; TRBD1 matches 8 bases. V lost 1 base to trimming and J lost 16 bases; unmatched junction nucleotides: 15. The CDR3 is 16 amino acids. Germline V gene data show CDR1 as SGHVS and CDR2 as FNYEAQ. The CDR3 loop is CASSLGQGSTGWALHF. The CDR3 DNA sequence: TGTGCCAGCAGCTTAGGACAGGGGAGTACCGGCTGGGCGCTCCACTTT. The full variable domain, rest sourced from reference TRBV7-6 and TRBJ1-6, is GAGVSQSPRYKVTKRGQDVALRCDPISGHVSLYWYRQALGQGPEFLTYFNYEAQQDKSGLPNDRFSAERPEGSISTLTIQRTEQRDSAMYRCASSLGQGSTGWALHFGNGTRLTVT.

The chain combines TRBV18 with TRBJ2-3, with TRBD1 matching over 8 bases. CDR3 length: 14 residues. Germline V lookup: CDR1 KGHSH, CDR2 LQKENI. Trimming at V came to 0 bases and at J to 8 bases, leaving 4 bases not matched to a gene. In DNA form, the CDR3 reads TGTGCCAGCTCACCACCGACAGGGGAGAGTACGCAGTATTTT. It specifies CASSPPTGESTQYF.

The chain combines TRBV4-1 with TRBJ1-1; D call uncertain. This CDR3 spans 15 amino acids. Trimming removed 3 bases at V and 1 base at J, with 12 bases between. Germline CDR1 MGHRA, CDR2 YSYEKL. Here the CDR3 reads CASSQPPARNTEAFF. CDR3 DNA: TGCGCCAGCAGCCAGCCCCCCGCGCGGAACACTGAAGCTTTCTTT.

This clone came up once. This chain joins TRBV5-1 and TRBJ2-3, with 9 nucleotides matching TRBD1. From germline, CDR1 is SGHRS and CDR2 YFSETQ. There are 16 residues in the CDR3. Trimming cost V 3 bases and J 4 bases; bases outside gene matches: 9. For the CDR3, the DNA is TGCGCCAGCAGCTGGGGACAGGGCGTGGGCGCAGATACGCAGTATTTT. It is translated as CASSWGQGVGADTQYF. Looking up the rest from reference TRBV5-1 and TRBJ2-3 gives the full variable domain: KAGVTQTPRYLIKTRGQQVTLSCSPISGHRSVSWYQQTPGQGLQFLFEYFSETQRNKGNFPGRFSGRQFSNSRSEMNVSTLELGDSALYLCASSWGQGVGADTQYFGPGTRLTVL.

The chain recombines TRBV21-1 with TRBJ1-2. TRBV21-1 is noted as a pseudogene. The CDR3 is 17 amino acids. CDR3 in amino acids: CASSKVRPKADNYGYTF. DNA for the CDR3: TGTGCCAGCAGCAAAGTCCGACCCAAGGCCGATAACTATGGCTACACCTTC.

The chain is built from TRBV30 and TRBJ1-5; no clear D. V was clipped by 3 bases and J by 0 bases, with 9 bases between them. Germline-derived CDR1 and CDR2 are GTSNPN and SVGIG (reference sequence). The CDR3 runs 14 residues. CDR3 protein: CAWSPVYSNQPQHF. The CDR3 nucleotides are TGTGCCTGGAGCCCAGTATATAGCAATCAGCCCCAGCATTTT.

This chain links TRBV6-1 with TRBJ2-7; D is unclear. V lost 3 bases, J lost 1 base, and 13 bases lay in between. The length of the CDR3 is 15 residues. Germline V gene data show CDR1 as MNHNS and CDR2 as SASEGT. The CDR3 reads CASSDSGKGSYEQYF. In DNA form, the CDR3 reads TGTGCCAGCAGTGACAGTGGCAAAGGGTCCTACGAGCAGTACTTC.

The J gene is TRBJ1-5, the V gene TRBV19, with 7 bases that match TRBD1. Per germline, CDR1 LNHDA and CDR2 SQIVND (reference sequence). Unmatched junction bases numbered 5, after V lost 5 bases and J lost 7 bases. The CDR3 is 13 residues long. The CDR3 DNA sequence: TGTGCCAGTAGTGGGCAGGGGGTACAGCCCCAGCATTTT. This translates into CASSGQGVQPQHF.

This chain links TRBV9 with TRBJ1-4; D call uncertain. The CDR3 consists of 14 residues. CDR1 and CDR2 from the germline V gene are SGDLS and YYNGEE. Between the trimmed V and J ends, which lost 3 bases and 6 bases, there was a span of 12 bases. The DNA of the CDR3 is TGTGCCAGCAGCGGCCCCGGAGACTATGAAAAACTGTTTTTT. Residues: CASSGPGDYEKLFF.

The rearrangement uses TRBV7-9 and TRBJ1-2, with D unclear. V was trimmed by 5 bases and J by 6 bases, leaving 16 bases between them. Germline CDR1 is SEHNR and CDR2 is FQNEAQ (reference sequence). The CDR3 is 14 amino acids. The CDR3 DNA reads TGTGCCAGCAGCCCGGGGAGGCCAATCGATGGCTACACCTTC. Its protein product is CASSPGRPIDGYTF.

CDR3 residues: CASSIPSWTGDNEQFF. CDR3 in DNA: TGTGCCAGCAGTATCCCCTCCTGGACAGGGGACAATGAGCAGTTCTTC. V usage is TRBV27 and J usage is TRBJ2-1, with TRBD1 matching 9 bases. CDR1 MNHEY and CDR2 SMNVEV come from the germline V gene (reference sequence). Unmatched junction bases numbered 10, after V lost 5 bases and J lost 5 bases. The CDR3 has 16 amino acids.

This clone was observed a single time. The chain carries TRBV5-1 and TRBJ2-2, with D perhaps matching TRBD2 (5 bases). The CDR3 runs 13 residues. From germline, CDR1 is SGHRS and CDR2 YFSETQ. V was trimmed by 9 bases and J by 6 bases, leaving 15 bases between them. The CDR3 loop is CATCELAAGELFF. As DNA, the CDR3 is TGCGCCACCTGTGAGCTAGCCGCCGGGGAGCTGTTTTTT.

The chain has TRBV3-1 (or the pseudogene TRBV3-2) and TRBJ2-3, with no clear D. Trimming pared 1 base from V and 6 bases from J, leaving 11 bases between. This CDR3 has 14 amino acids. Germline CDR1 is LGHDT and CDR2 is YNNKEL (reference sequence). This CDR3 is CASSQAPGSDTQYF. In DNA form, the CDR3 reads TGTGCCAGCAGCCAAGCCCCAGGTTCGGATACGCAGTATTTT.

J is TRBJ2-7 and V is TRBV27; D is possibly TRBD2 (5 bases). The CDR3 runs to 13 residues. V lost 2 bases, J lost 1 base, and 6 bases lay in between. The germline CDR1 and CDR2 sequences are MNHEY and SMNVEV (reference sequence). CDR3 region: CASSLAGSYEQYF. CDR3 nucleotide sequence: TGTGCCAGCAGTTTAGCGGGTTCCTACGAGCAGTACTTC.

V is TRBV6-5 and J is TRBJ2-3; D possibly corresponds to TRBD2 (5 bases). V was trimmed by 0 bases and J by 6 bases, leaving 13 bases between them. The CDR3 is 15 residues long. Per germline, CDR1 MNHEY and CDR2 SVGAGI. CDR3 nucleotide sequence: TGTGCCAGCAGTTACTCGATGGACTCCGGGGATACGCAGTATTTT. Protein sequence: CASSYSMDSGDTQYF.

The rearrangement joins TRBV11-2 to TRBJ2-5; the match to TRBD2 covers 7 bases. The ends lost 1 base at V and 5 bases at J; junction bases unmatched: 4. The V gene's germline CDR1 is SGHAT and CDR2 FQNNGV. The CDR3 has 14 residues. CDR3: CASSLGGRAETQYF. CDR3 sequence (DNA): TGTGCCAGCAGCTTAGGCGGGAGAGCGGAGACCCAGTACTTC.

V and J are TRBV10-3 and TRBJ1-1; D not certain. CDR1 and CDR2 from the germline V gene are ENHRY and SYGVKD. The V gene lost 3 bases and the J gene lost 8 bases, with 13 bases spanning the gap. The CDR3 is 13 residues long. The CDR3 region is CAISEYPFEEAFF. The CDR3 DNA sequence: TGTGCCATCAGTGAATACCCATTTGAAGAAGCTTTCTTT.

This clone was detected a few times. The rearrangement links TRBV18 to TRBJ1-6; 9 bases align to TRBD1. V trimming: 8 bases; J trimming: 8 bases; junction bases outside the gene matches: 4. The CDR3 runs to 13 residues. Per the germline V gene, CDR1 is KGHSH and CDR2 is LQKENI. The chain's CDR3 is CASQRDRDSPLHF. The CDR3 DNA reads as TGTGCCAGCCAGCGGGACAGGGATTCACCCCTCCACTTT.

The V call is TRBV29-1, the J call TRBJ1-1; D call uncertain. Germline CDR1 reads SQVTM; CDR2 reads ANQGSEA. V was clipped by 2 bases and J by 5 bases, with 12 bases between them. This CDR3 has 13 amino acids. The CDR3 bases are TGCAGCGTTGAACCTAGCCGTCGGACTGAAGCTTTCTTT. It translates to CSVEPSRRTEAFF.

This chain uses TRBV18 with TRBJ2-3; TRBD2 might be the D (7 bases). This CDR3 is 15 amino acids long. The V gene lost 3 bases and the J gene lost 6 bases, with 16 bases spanning the gap. CDR1 KGHSH and CDR2 LQKENI come from the germline V gene. The CDR3 is CASSPPLGGPDTQYF. The CDR3 region has the DNA TGTGCCAGCTCACCGCCCCTCGGGGGGCCGGATACGCAGTATTTT.

There are a few counts of this clone. This chain connects TRBV11-2 to TRBJ2-5, with 7 bases fitting TRBD2. Per germline, CDR1 SGHAT and CDR2 FQNNGV. The CDR3 is 15 amino acids. V trimming: 1 base; J trimming: 4 bases; junction bases outside the gene matches: 6. CDR3 in DNA: TGTGCCAGCAGCTTAGTTGCAGGGAGGGGAGAGACCCAGTACTTC. Translation gives CASSLVAGRGETQYF.

V usage is TRBV12-5 and J usage is TRBJ1-5; unclear D gene. CDR1 is LGHNT, CDR2 FRNRAP, per germline. The length of the CDR3 is 14 residues. Trimming removed 8 bases at V and 0 bases at J, with 11 bases between. This chain's CDR3 is CASSTGHSNQPQHF. The DNA of the CDR3 is TGTGCTAGTAGTACGGGTCATAGCAATCAGCCCCAGCATTTT.

The chain couples TRBV7-9 to TRBJ1-2, with 9 bases identical to TRBD1. J gave up 2 bases and V 5 bases, and 6 bases lay outside the gene matches. The germline gives CDR1 SEHNR, CDR2 FQNEAQ (reference sequence). The CDR3 extends over 15 amino acids. The DNA for the CDR3 is TGTGCCAGCAGCAATAAGGGACAGGGAAACTATGGCTACACCTTC. Protein sequence: CASSNKGQGNYGYTF.